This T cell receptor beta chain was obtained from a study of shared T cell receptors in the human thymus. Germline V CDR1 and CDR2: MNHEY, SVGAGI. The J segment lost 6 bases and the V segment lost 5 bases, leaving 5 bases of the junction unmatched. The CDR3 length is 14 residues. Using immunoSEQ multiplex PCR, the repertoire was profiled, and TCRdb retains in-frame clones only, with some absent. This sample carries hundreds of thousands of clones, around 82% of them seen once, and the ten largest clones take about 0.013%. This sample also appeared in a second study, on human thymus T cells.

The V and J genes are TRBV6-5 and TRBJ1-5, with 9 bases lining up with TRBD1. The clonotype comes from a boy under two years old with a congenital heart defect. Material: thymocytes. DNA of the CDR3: TGTGCCAGCAGTGACAGGGGGGGGAGTCAGCCCCAGCATTTT. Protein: CASSDRGGSQPQHF.